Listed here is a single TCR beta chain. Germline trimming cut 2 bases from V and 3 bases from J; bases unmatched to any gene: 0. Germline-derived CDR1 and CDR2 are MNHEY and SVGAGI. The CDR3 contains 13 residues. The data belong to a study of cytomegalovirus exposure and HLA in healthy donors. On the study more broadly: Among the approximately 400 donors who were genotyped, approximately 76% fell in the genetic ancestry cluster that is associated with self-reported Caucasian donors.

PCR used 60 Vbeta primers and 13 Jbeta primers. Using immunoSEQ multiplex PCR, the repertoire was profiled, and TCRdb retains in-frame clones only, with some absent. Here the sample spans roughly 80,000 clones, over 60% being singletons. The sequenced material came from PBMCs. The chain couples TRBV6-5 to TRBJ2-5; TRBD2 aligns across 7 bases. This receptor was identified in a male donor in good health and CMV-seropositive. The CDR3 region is CASSYAGEETQYF. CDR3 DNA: TGTGCCAGCAGTTACGCGGGGGAAGAGACCCAGTACTTC.